What follows is one T cell receptor (beta chain) and its context. This record belongs to a study of blood T cell repertoires in COVID-19. Across the whole study: The United States, Italy and Spain supplied acute and convalescent COVID-19 samples. T cells, B-cell-depleted T cells, or PBMCs supplied cDNA or gDNA.

In the authors' methods: Amplifying reference gene primers gave estimates of nucleated cell counts. Profiled with immunoSEQ multiplex PCR; TCRdb holds only in-frame clones, not every one. The DNA was the basis for D and trimming; V, J and clone size are from that table. The table has roughly 200,000 clones, 83% seen once. Seattle patients were enrolled during active infection and followed longitudinally. In germline, CDR1 is LNHNV, CDR2 YYDKDF (reference sequence). V lost 1 base and J lost 2, with 12 bases in between. The CDR3 covers 16 residues. The sample comprised peripheral blood. The chain employs TRBV15 and TRBJ2-1; tentatively, D is TRBD2 (5 bases). The source is a woman aged 25 to 39 with COVID-19, enrolled during active disease. CDR3 in amino acids: CATSRVLGVTYNEQFF. CDR3 sequence (DNA): TGTGCCACCAGCAGAGTCTTGGGAGTAACCTACAATGAGCAGTTCTTC.